The clone carrying this TCR beta chain occurred many times. This specimen belongs to a study of T cells in Graves' hyperthyroidism and ophthalmopathy. Regions amplified from RNA transcripts were the TCR beta CDR3 regions. Carried out on the TCR CDR3, a first-round RT-PCR used the HTBI primer set. TCRdb re-derived calls from the multiplex PCR reads in MiXCR, one entry per CDR3 protein. Of about 500,000 distinct CDR3 sequences in the sample, over 45% were seen once. V gave up 0 bases and J gave up 0 bases; unmatched junction bases: 3. The CDR3 is 16 amino acids. The germline V gene encodes CDR1 DFQATT and CDR2 SNEGSKA (reference sequence).

Material for sequencing was peripheral blood or thyroid tissue (not recorded which). The source is an adult woman with Graves' disease, either hyperthyroidism or ophthalmopathy (not recorded which). This chain uses TRBV20-1 with TRBJ1-5; 9 bases agree with TRBD1. The CDR3 loop is CSARDMTGGSNQPQHF. The DNA of the CDR3 is TGCAGTGCTAGAGATATGACAGGGGGTAGCAATCAGCCCCAGCATTTT.